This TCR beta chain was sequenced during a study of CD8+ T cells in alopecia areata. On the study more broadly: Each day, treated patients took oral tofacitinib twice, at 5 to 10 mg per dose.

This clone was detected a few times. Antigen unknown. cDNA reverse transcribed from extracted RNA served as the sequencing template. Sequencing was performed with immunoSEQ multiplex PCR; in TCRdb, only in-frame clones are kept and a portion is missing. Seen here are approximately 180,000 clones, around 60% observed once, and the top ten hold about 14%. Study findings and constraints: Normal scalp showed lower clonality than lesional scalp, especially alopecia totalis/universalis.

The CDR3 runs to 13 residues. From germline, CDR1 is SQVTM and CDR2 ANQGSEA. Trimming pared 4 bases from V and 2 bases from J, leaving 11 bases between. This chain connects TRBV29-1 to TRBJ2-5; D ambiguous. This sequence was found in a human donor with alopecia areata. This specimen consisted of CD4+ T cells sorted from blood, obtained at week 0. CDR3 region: CSVAQWQQETQYF. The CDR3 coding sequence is TGCAGCGTTGCACAGTGGCAGCAAGAGACCCAGTACTTC.